The 29 T cell receptor beta chains in this list originate from one sample, sequenced in a study of T cell repertoires in cytomegalovirus infection. TCRdb reprocessed the reads via MiXCR and lists one record per CDR3 protein. The sample records roughly 200,000 distinct CDR3 sequences, approximately 17% being singletons. The specimen was CD8+ T cells from PBMCs. The receptors derive from a human donor in good health (CMV status not recorded). Some clones in this sample may be carry-over from other donors' samples.

The chain carries TRBV28 and TRBJ2-7; D is perhaps TRBD2 (5 bases). With 1 base removed from V and 3 bases from J, the gap between germline ends came to 10 bases. This CDR3 has 14 residues. Germline-derived CDR1 and CDR2 are MDHEN and SYDVKM. In nucleotides, the CDR3 is TGTGCCAGCAGTTTATTGGGCCGGGACTACGAGCAGTACTTC. Protein sequence: CASSLLGRDYEQYF.

For this clonotype: This may arise from a read error, as a much more abundant clone is one base away. The chain employs TRBV7-2 and TRBJ2-1; D possibly corresponds to TRBD1 (6 bases). There are 14 residues in the CDR3. CDR1 and CDR2 (germline): SGHTA, FQGNSA. The V and J ends lost 8 bases and 9 bases respectively, with 20 bases between them. The CDR3 is CASPRTRDIGEQFF. The CDR3 coding sequence is TGTGCCAGCCCGAGGACACGGGACATCGGTGAGCAGTTCTTC.

This clonotype has only a few counts. The J gene is TRBJ2-3, the V gene TRBV14; no reliable D call. The V end was cut by 0 bases, the J end by 5 bases, with 15 bases between. This CDR3 comprises 16 residues. Germline V gene lookup returns CDR1 SGHDN and CDR2 FVKESK. Here the CDR3 reads CASSQEELALGDTQYF. The CDR3 coding sequence is TGTGCCAGCAGCCAAGAAGAGTTGGCCTTGGGAGATACGCAGTATTTT.

This clonotype was seen only a few times. The chain links TRBV20-1 to TRBJ1-6; D remains unclear. The CDR3 loop spans 15 amino acids. The germline gives CDR1 DFQATT, CDR2 SNEGSKA (reference sequence). The germline V and J ends were trimmed by 0 bases and 3 bases, with 9 bases remaining between them. CDR3 sequence (DNA): TGCAGTGCTAGAGAATCGGCAGACTATAATTCACCCCTCCACTTT. Amino acids: CSARESADYNSPLHF.

The chain is built from TRBV12-3 or TRBV12-4 and TRBJ1-2; possible D gene TRBD1, 5 bases. CDR3 length: 14 residues. V dropped 6 bases and J dropped 4 bases, with 15 bases sitting between them. CDR3 amino acids: CASSPGSSGYGYTF. In DNA, the CDR3 is TGTGCCAGCAGCCCAGGGTCAAGCGGCTATGGCTACACCTTC.

This clonotype was observed a few times. The chain links TRBV7-2 to TRBJ2-2; 13 bases match TRBD2. The CDR3 is 17 residues long. Trimming took 3 bases from V and 9 from J; bases not matched to a gene: 10. Germline values: CDR1 SGHTA, CDR2 FQGNSA. The CDR3 loop reads CASSFPGTSGAGRELFF. In nucleotides, the CDR3 is TGTGCCAGCAGCTTCCCCGGGACTAGCGGGGCCGGCCGGGAGCTGTTTTTT.

This clonotype was detected only a few times. The V and J genes are TRBV28 and TRBJ1-1, with 7 bases aligning to TRBD1. CDR1 is MDHEN, CDR2 SYDVKM, per germline. This CDR3 has 15 residues. Trimming took 4 bases from V and 3 from J; bases not matched to a gene: 8. The CDR3 here is CASSSHRGKDTEAFF. Written as DNA, the CDR3 is TGTGCCAGCAGTTCCCACAGGGGTAAGGACACTGAAGCTTTCTTT. Combining the CDR3 with reference TRBV28 and TRBJ1-1 gives the whole variable domain DVKVTQSSRYLVKRTGEKVFLECVQDMDHENMFWYRQDPGLGLRLIYFSYDVKMKEKGDIPEGYSVSREKKERFSLILESASTNQTSMYLCASSSHRGKDTEAFFGQGTRLTVV.

V usage is TRBV6-6 and J usage is TRBJ2-1, with 9 bases identical to TRBD2. Germline trimming cut 3 bases from V and 2 bases from J; bases unmatched to any gene: 2. The CDR3 loop spans 15 amino acids. Germline assignment: CDR1 MNHNY and CDR2 SVGAGI (reference sequence). CDR3 DNA: TGTGCCAGCAGTTATGTAGCGGGAGCCTACAATGAGCAGTTCTTC. Amino acids: CASSYVAGAYNEQFF.

This clonotype turned up a few times. This chain joins TRBV20-1 and TRBJ2-1; D is possibly TRBD1 or TRBD2 (5 bases each). V lost 3 bases to trimming and J lost 0 bases, with 18 bases between them. CDR1 is DFQATT and CDR2 is SNEGSKA in the germline V gene (reference sequence). The CDR3 is 17 amino acids. CDR3 DNA: TGCAGTGCTAGGTATTCCGGGGACGGGCGCTCCTACAATGAGCAGTTCTTC. Translated: CSARYSGDGRSYNEQFF.

V gene TRBV7-9 combines with J gene TRBJ2-5; D may match TRBD1 or TRBD2 (6 bases each). Trimming removed 1 base at V and 1 base at J, with 16 bases between. Germline V gene data show CDR1 as SEHNR and CDR2 as FQNEAQ (reference sequence). The CDR3 length is 17 residues. DNA of the CDR3: TGTGCCAGCAGCTTAGTAGGGGGGCGAGGCATCCAAGAGACCCAGTACTTC. Translation gives CASSLVGGRGIQETQYF.

This clonotype came up a few times. V usage is TRBV20-1 and J usage is TRBJ1-6, with a possible D match to TRBD1 (5 bases). Germline loops: CDR1 DFQATT, CDR2 SNEGSKA (reference sequence). The CDR3 spans 15 residues. With 0 bases removed from V and 7 bases from J, the gap between germline ends came to 13 bases. The CDR3 DNA reads as TGCAGTGCTAGAGATCACTCCCAGGGAAATTCACCCCTCCACTTT. Encoded protein: CSARDHSQGNSPLHF.

V is TRBV6-2 or TRBV6-3 and J is TRBJ1-1; TRBD1 matches at 9 bases. Germline assignment: CDR1 MNHEY and CDR2 SVGEGT. This CDR3 region has 14 residues. V was clipped by 3 bases and J by 7 bases; unmatched bases: 6. The CDR3 bases are TGTGCCAGCAGTTATCCCGGGACAGGGATTGAAGCTTTCTTT. It is translated as CASSYPGTGIEAFF.

This clonotype was observed many times. The V gene is TRBV7-2, the J gene TRBJ2-2; tentatively, D is TRBD1 (6 bases). The CDR3 spans 16 residues. In germline, CDR1 is SGHTA, CDR2 FQGNSA. The V end lost 5 bases, the J end lost 1 base, and 14 bases lay between the germline ends. CDR3: CASSTPSTGNTGELFF. CDR3 sequence (DNA): TGTGCCAGCAGCACTCCTTCGACAGGGAACACCGGGGAGCTGTTTTTT.

A few counts support this clonotype. This CDR3 reads CASRTGGKNEQFF. The CDR3, as DNA: TGTGCCAGCAGAACCGGAGGGAAAAATGAGCAGTTCTTC. The chain employs TRBV2 and TRBJ2-1; D might be TRBD2 (6 bases). The germline V gene has CDR1 SNHLY and CDR2 FYNNEI. CDR3 length: 13 amino acids. Trimming shortened V by 6 bases and J by 7 bases, and 13 bases separated the two germline ends. The variable domain in full, with the rest retrieved from reference TRBV2 and TRBJ2-1, is EPEVTQTPSHQVTQMGQEVILRCVPISNHLYFYWYRQILGQKVEFLVSFYNNEISEKSEIFDDQFSVERPDGSNFTLKIRSTKLEDSAMYFCASRTGGKNEQFFGPGTRLTVL.

V is TRBV4-3 and J is TRBJ2-1; a possible D gene is TRBD2 (6 bases). The CDR3 consists of 15 residues. The V gene lost 0 bases and the J gene lost 8 bases, with 14 bases spanning the gap. CDR1 LGHNA and CDR2 YSLEER come from the germline V gene. The chain's CDR3 is CASSQDWGGSDEQFF. The CDR3 nucleotides are TGCGCCAGCAGCCAAGATTGGGGAGGAAGCGATGAGCAGTTCTTC.

In its sample, this clonotype was seen many times. The V and J genes are TRBV7-8 and TRBJ1-2; 7 bases are shared with TRBD1. This CDR3 is built from 20 residues. Losses at the gene ends were 1 base for V and 4 bases for J; bases not matched to a gene: 21. Germline CDR1 reads SGHVS; CDR2 reads FQNEAQ. CDR3 protein: CASSLEVMGQSDAIGYGYTF. CDR3 nucleotide sequence: TGTGCCAGCAGCTTAGAGGTTATGGGACAGTCGGACGCGATTGGCTATGGCTACACCTTC.

This clonotype was counted only a few times. The genes are TRBV5-1 and TRBJ2-1; TRBD1 agrees at 9 bases. V lost 2 bases, J lost 4 bases, and 4 bases stayed unmatched. Germline CDR1 reads SGHRS; CDR2 reads YFSETQ. The CDR3 runs 15 residues. CDR3 protein: CASSLRQGDYNEQFF. Written as DNA, the CDR3 is TGCGCCAGCAGCTTAAGACAGGGGGATTACAATGAGCAGTTCTTC.

The V and J genes are TRBV6-2 or TRBV6-3 and TRBJ1-1; D uncertain. Germline values: CDR1 MNHEY, CDR2 SVGEGT. The CDR3 is made up of 13 amino acids. The V and J ends lost 0 bases and 7 bases respectively, with 9 bases between them. The CDR3 spells CASSYSRHLEAFF. For the CDR3, the DNA is TGTGCCAGCAGTTACTCCCGGCATCTTGAAGCTTTCTTT.

The rearrangement uses TRBV10-2 and TRBJ2-7; 7 positions match TRBD1. This CDR3 spans 14 amino acids. CDR1 and CDR2 from the germline V gene are WSHSY and SAAADI. Losses at the gene ends were 0 bases for V and 5 bases for J; bases not matched to a gene: 4. This chain's CDR3 is CASSESQGDHEQYF. The DNA for the CDR3 is TGCGCCAGCAGTGAGTCTCAGGGGGACCACGAGCAGTACTTC.

The CDR3 here is CASSPPSKYGYTF. CDR3 DNA sequence: TGTGCCAGCAGCCCCCCCTCCAAGTATGGCTACACCTTC. The chain is built from TRBV7-2 and TRBJ1-2, with D unclear. V lost 5 bases, J lost 5 bases, and 12 bases lay in between. This CDR3 spans 13 amino acids. Germline V lookup: CDR1 SGHTA, CDR2 FQGNSA.

V is TRBV12-3 or TRBV12-4 and J is TRBJ2-4; no firm D call. Trimming removed 1 base from V and 1 base from J, with 5 bases in between. The CDR3 runs to 14 residues. CDR3 coding DNA: TGTGCCAGCAGTTTAGGTACGGCCAAAAACATTCAGTACTTC. Amino acid sequence: CASSLGTAKNIQYF.

This clonotype was observed a handful of times. The chain recombines TRBV7-2 with TRBJ2-5; TRBD2 matches 9 bases. The CDR3 consists of 18 residues. The J segment lost 4 bases and the V segment lost 1 base, leaving 13 bases of the junction unmatched. The germline gives CDR1 SGHTA, CDR2 FQGNSA. The DNA for the CDR3 is TGTGCCAGCAGCTTAGATGTGGGTTTCGGACTAGCGACAGAGACCCAGTACTTC. It encodes CASSLDVGFGLATETQYF. Combining the CDR3 with reference TRBV7-2 and TRBJ2-5 gives the whole variable domain GAGVSQSPSNKVTEKGKDVELRCDPISGHTALYWYRQSLGQGLEFLIYFQGNSAPDKSGLPSDRFSAERTGGSVSTLTIQRTQQEDSAVYLCASSLDVGFGLATETQYFGPGTRLLVL.

This clonotype was counted a few times. This chain connects TRBV7-9 to TRBJ1-1; unclear D gene. Per the germline V gene, CDR1 is SEHNR and CDR2 is FQNEAQ (reference sequence). Trimming took off 8 bases at V and 5 bases at J, with 12 bases between the two ends. This CDR3 has 12 amino acids. The CDR3 region has the DNA TGTGCCAGCGGCAGAATGGAGACTGAAGCTTTCTTT. Translating it yields CASGRMETEAFF.

The table lists this clonotype with a few counts. This is likely a read error, given that the CDR3 carries no conserved phenylalanine or tryptophan at its end. The chain combines TRBV6-4 with TRBJ1-2; 9 nucleotides match TRBD1. J lost 1 base, V lost 0 bases, and 6 bases had no gene match. In germline, CDR1 is MRHNA, CDR2 SNTAGT. This CDR3 has 17 residues. CDR3 nucleotides: TGTGCCAGCAGTGACTCTCAAGAGGGACAGGGTAACTATGGCTACACCTCC. Protein product: CASSDSQEGQGNYGYTS.

V gene TRBV4-1 combines with J gene TRBJ2-5, with a tentative D call TRBD2 (5 bases). Germline values: CDR1 MGHRA, CDR2 YSYEKL. Trimming left V 4 bases short and J 0 bases short, with 9 bases between. There are 14 residues in the CDR3. The CDR3 region has the DNA TGCGCCAGCAGCCGACCGGGATACCAAGAGACCCAGTACTTC. It codes for CASSRPGYQETQYF.

This rearrangement joins TRBV12-3 or TRBV12-4 to TRBJ1-5; D is ambiguous. This CDR3 has 14 amino acids. Trimming removed 4 bases at V and 5 bases at J, with 12 bases between. The CDR3 protein is CASSWTGGDQPQHF. The CDR3 coding sequence is TGTGCCAGCAGTTGGACGGGAGGAGATCAGCCCCAGCATTTT.

V is TRBV7-9 and J is TRBJ1-1; a possible D gene is TRBD1 (5 bases). Germline-derived CDR1 and CDR2 are SEHNR and FQNEAQ (reference sequence). The CDR3 contains 20 residues. Trimming cost V 3 bases and J 3 bases, with 29 bases left between them. For the CDR3, the DNA is TGTGCCAGCAGCTTTAAGGGAGGGGCTGTTGGGGAGGGAGGGCACACTGAAGCTTTCTTT. Translated, it gives CASSFKGGAVGEGGHTEAFF.

The CDR3 region has the DNA TGTGCCAGCAGCGAGGGGGTGAGTGATTCACCCCTCCACTTT. Its translation is CASSEGVSDSPLHF. This chain connects TRBV2 to TRBJ1-6; possibly TRBD1 for D (6 bases). The CDR3 spans 14 residues. Per the germline V gene, CDR1 is SNHLY and CDR2 is FYNNEI. V was pared by 6 bases and J by 8 bases, with 14 bases between. Based on the CDR3 plus reference TRBV2 and TRBJ1-6, the full variable domain is EPEVTQTPSHQVTQMGQEVILRCVPISNHLYFYWYRQILGQKVEFLVSFYNNEISEKSEIFDDQFSVERPDGSNFTLKIRSTKLEDSAMYFCASSEGVSDSPLHFGNGTRLTVT.

This chain connects TRBV6-5 to TRBJ2-5; weak D call: TRBD1 (5 bases). The CDR3 length is 16 residues. The germline V and J ends were trimmed by 0 bases and 1 base, with 12 bases remaining between them. CDR1 is MNHEY and CDR2 is SVGAGI in the germline V gene. The CDR3 region is CASSYSTWTSQETQYF. The CDR3 DNA is TGTGCCAGCAGTTACTCTACTTGGACAAGCCAAGAGACCCAGTACTTC.